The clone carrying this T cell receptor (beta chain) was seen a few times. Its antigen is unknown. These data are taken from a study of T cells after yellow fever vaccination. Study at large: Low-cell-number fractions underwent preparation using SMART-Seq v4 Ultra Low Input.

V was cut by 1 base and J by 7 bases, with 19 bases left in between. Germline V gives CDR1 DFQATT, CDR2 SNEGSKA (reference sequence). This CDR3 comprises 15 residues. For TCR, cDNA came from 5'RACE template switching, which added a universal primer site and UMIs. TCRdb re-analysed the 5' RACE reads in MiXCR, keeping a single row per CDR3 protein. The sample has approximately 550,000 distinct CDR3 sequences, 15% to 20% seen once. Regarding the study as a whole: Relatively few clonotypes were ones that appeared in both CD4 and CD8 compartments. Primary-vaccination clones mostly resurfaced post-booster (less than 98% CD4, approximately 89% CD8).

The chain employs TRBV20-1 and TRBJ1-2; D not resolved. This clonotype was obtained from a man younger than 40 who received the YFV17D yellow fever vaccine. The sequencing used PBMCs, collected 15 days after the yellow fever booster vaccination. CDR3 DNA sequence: TGCAGTGCTAGAGTCAGGACCGCACTGGCCGGTGGCTACACCTTC. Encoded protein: CSARVRTALAGGYTF.